A selection of T cell receptor beta chains follows, all from one sample in a study of T cell changes during pregnancy in multiple sclerosis. Some clones are missing from TCRdb's copy, which holds only in-frame ones; the method was immunoSEQ multiplex PCR. The sample has 80,000 to 100,000 clones; approximately 92% are singletons. Here the sequenced sample was peripheral blood, taken in the first trimester of pregnancy. Receptors originate from a female donor with multiple sclerosis, enrolled in a pregnancy study. CDR3s include the opening cysteine and the closing phenylalanine or tryptophan. The D gene is left open where the match is weak. Clone sizes are given selectively: once, few, many, or a class where the clone is expanded.

abundance	d_gene	v_gene	j_gene	CDR3nt	CDR3aa
few	TRBD1	TRBV4-1	TRBJ1-1	TGCGCCAGCTTCGGACAGGGAGTTACTGAAGCTTTCTTT	CASFGQGVTEAFF
-	TRBD1	TRBV30	TRBJ2-7	TGTGCCTGGAGCGGGACAGGGAGCTCCTACGAGCAGTACTTC	CAWSGTGSSYEQYF
-	-	TRBV21-1	TRBJ2-3	TGTGCCAGCAGCAACCTGGCTCGAGCGTCGGATACGCAGTATTTT	CASSNLARASDTQYF
-	TRBD1	TRBV2	TRBJ2-3	TGTGCCAGCAGGACGTCCGGGACAGTGAGCACAGATACGCAGTATTTT	CASRTSGTVSTDTQYF
-	TRBD1	TRBV7-9	TRBJ1-5	TGTGCCAGCAGCTTGAGCATGGGGACAGGAGGTAATCAGCCCCAGCATTTT	CASSLSMGTGGNQPQHF
-	TRBD1	TRBV28	TRBJ2-7	TGTGCCAGCAGTACCCTAGACAGGGGGCGAAGCTACGAGCAGTACTTC	CASSTLDRGRSYEQYF
-	TRBD2	TRBV6-1	TRBJ2-7	TGTGCCAGCACTTTTGGCGGGGGTGAGCAGTACTTC	CASTFGGGEQYF
-	-	TRBV23-1	TRBJ2-7	TGCGCCAGCAGTCAATCGGTGCTGGGGGCCCCTTCCTACGAGCAGTACTTC	CASSQSVLGAPSYEQYF
-	TRBD2	TRBV28	TRBJ2-1	TGTGCCAGCAGTCTGACTAGCGGGAGCTTACAGTTCTTC	CASSLTSGSLQFF
-	TRBD1	TRBV2	TRBJ2-7	TGTGCCAGCAGTGAATCGGAGGACAGGGCGTCCTACGAGCAGTACTTC	CASSESEDRASYEQYF
-	-	TRBV6-5	TRBJ2-1	TGTGCCAGCAGTTACACTGGTTGGTCCTACAATGAGCAGTTCTTC	CASSYTGWSYNEQFF
-	TRBD2	TRBV2	TRBJ2-1	TGTGCCAGCAGGGCGGGACTAGCGGGATACGACGCCTACAATGAGCAGTTCTTC	CASRAGLAGYDAYNEQFF
-	TRBD2	TRBV5-6	TRBJ2-5	TGTGCCAGCAGCTTCACCACCCAAACTAGCGCGCAAGAGACCCAGTACTTC	CASSFTTQTSAQETQYF
few	TRBD1	TRBV2	TRBJ1-2	TGTGCCAGCAGTGCTATAGGGGGCGCGAACGATGGCTACACCTTC	CASSAIGGANDGYTF
-	-	TRBV29-1	TRBJ2-3	TGCAGCGTTGAAGATACAGGTACAAACACAGATACGCAGTATTTT	CSVEDTGTNTDTQYF
-	TRBD2	TRBV28	TRBJ2-3	TGTGCCAGCCTGACTAGCGGAGGGGGGGATACGCAGTATTTT	CASLTSGGGDTQYF
-	-	TRBV14	TRBJ1-3	TGTGCCAGCAGCCAAACGACAGGCCGAGGAAACACCATATATTTT	CASSQTTGRGNTIYF
once	-	TRBV19	TRBJ1-5	TGTGCCAGTAGTATAAACGGGGGAGGCAATCAGCCCCAGCATTTT	CASSINGGGNQPQHF
-	TRBD2	TRBV5-1	TRBJ2-1	TGCGCCAGCAGCTGGGCTGGGGGGGGCTCCTACAATGAGCAGTTCTTC	CASSWAGGGSYNEQFF
-	-	TRBV27	TRBJ2-3	TGTGCCAGCACAGGGGGGTGGGCAGATACGCAGTATTTT	CASTGGWADTQYF
-	TRBD1	TRBV30	TRBJ2-3	TGTGCCTGGAGTATAGGGGGCGAGACAGATACGCAGTATTTT	CAWSIGGETDTQYF
once	-	TRBV5-6	TRBJ2-3	TGTGCCAGCAGCTTGCTGGGCCCTACCCCAGATACGCAGTATTTT	CASSLLGPTPDTQYF
-	TRBD2	TRBV29-1	TRBJ2-1	TGCAGCGTATCGACGGGACTAGCGGTCTACAATGAGCAGTTCTTC	CSVSTGLAVYNEQFF
-	-	TRBV29-1	TRBJ2-5	TGCAGCGTTCCGACACGGTGGGAGACCCAGTACTTC	CSVPTRWETQYF
-	-	TRBV27	TRBJ2-2	TGTGCCAGCAGTCTCCGACTAGCCGGGGAGCTGTTTTTT	CASSLRLAGELFF
once	TRBD2	TRBV28	TRBJ2-1	TGTGCCAGCAGTACCGGGACTAGCGGGAGCAATGAGCAGTTCTTC	CASSTGTSGSNEQFF
-	-	TRBV28	TRBJ1-1	TGTGCCAGCAGTCTGGGACTTAACACTGAAGCTTTCTTT	CASSLGLNTEAFF
-	TRBD2	TRBV9	TRBJ2-3	TGTGCCAGCAGCGCACGGACTAGCGGGAGCGTGGATACGCAGTATTTT	CASSARTSGSVDTQYF
once	-	TRBV9	TRBJ2-5	TGTGCCAGCAGCGTCTCAGGGGTAGGCCAAGAGACCCAGTACTTC	CASSVSGVGQETQYF
once	TRBD1	TRBV2	TRBJ2-5	TGTGCCAGCAAATGGACAGGGCCAGAGACCCAGTACTTC	CASKWTGPETQYF
-	TRBD1	TRBV19	TRBJ1-2	TGTGCCAGTAGTCTCATGGGGACAGGGGGACCCACCAACTATGGCTACACCTTC	CASSLMGTGGPTNYGYTF
-	-	TRBV15	TRBJ1-2	TGTGCCACCAGCAGTGAGGCCTTAACTACCGGCTACACCTTC	CATSSEALTTGYTF
-	-	TRBV2	TRBJ2-1	TGTGCCAGCAGAGGGCGGGTCAATGAGCAGTTCTTC	CASRGRVNEQFF
-	TRBD2	TRBV10-3	TRBJ2-3	TGTGCCATCAGTGGGGGGGGACTAGCGGCCTCTCCTAGCACAGATACGCAGTATTTT	CAISGGGLAASPSTDTQYF
-	-	TRBV7-3	TRBJ1-1	TGTGCCAGCAGCTTAAAAAGCTTGATCGGGGGCACTGAAGCTTTCTTT	CASSLKSLIGGTEAFF
once	TRBD1	TRBV6-5	TRBJ1-2	TGTGCCAGCAGTTACTCTACGTGGGACAGGGAGAAATGGGCCTTC	CASSYSTWDREKWAF
-	TRBD2	TRBV19	TRBJ2-1	TGTGCCAGTAGTATGGGCGGACTAGCGGGAGGGGCTTGGGATGAGCAGTTCTTC	CASSMGGLAGGAWDEQFF
-	TRBD1	TRBV4-2	TRBJ2-7	TGTGCCAGCAGCCCTCCGGGACAGGGTGACTACGAGCAGTACTTC	CASSPPGQGDYEQYF
-	-	TRBV7-3	TRBJ2-3	TGTGCCAGCAGCTTAAAGCCTAGCACAGATACGCAGTATTTT	CASSLKPSTDTQYF
-	-	TRBV29-1	TRBJ2-6	TGCAGCGTTGGTCGAGTTGGGGCCAACGTCCTGACTTTC	CSVGRVGANVLTF
-	-	TRBV27	TRBJ2-7	TGTGCCAGCAGTTTTGATGGCCGGAGGTCCTACGAGCAGTACTTC	CASSFDGRRSYEQYF
-	-	TRBV7-8	TRBJ1-2	TGTGCCAGCAGCTTAGACAGGATTAACTATGGCTACACCTTC	CASSLDRINYGYTF
-	TRBD2	TRBV27	TRBJ2-7	TGTGCCAGCAGTTTAGCGGGAGCCATCTACGAGCAGTACTTC	CASSLAGAIYEQYF
-	-	TRBV9	TRBJ1-2	TGTGCCAGCAGCGTAGCCATAGGGGACTATGGCTACACCTTC	CASSVAIGDYGYTF
-	TRBD2	TRBV5-1	TRBJ2-2	TGCGCCAGCAGCTCGGGACTAGCGGGGCACAACACCGGGGAGCTGTTTTTT	CASSSGLAGHNTGELFF
-	TRBD2	TRBV5-1	TRBJ2-1	TGCGCCAGCAGCCAAGGACTAGCGGGAGACGATGAGCAGTTCTTC	CASSQGLAGDDEQFF
-	TRBD2	TRBV5-1	TRBJ2-5	TGCGCCAGCAGCGGGGGGACTAGCGGGTTCCAAGAGACCCAGTACTTC	CASSGGTSGFQETQYF
-	TRBD2	TRBV10-3	TRBJ2-1	TGTGCCATCAGGGGCGGGCTAGCGGGAAGTGAGCAGTTCTTC	CAIRGGLAGSEQFF
-	TRBD1	TRBV7-2	TRBJ2-1	TGTGCCAGCAGCCCACGGGACAGGGGCCGCTACAATGAGCAGTTCTTC	CASSPRDRGRYNEQFF
once	-	TRBV9	TRBJ1-2	TGTGCCAGCAGCGTAGGAGGGGACACCTGGAACGGCTACACCTTC	CASSVGGDTWNGYTF
-	-	TRBV11-2	TRBJ2-3	TGTGCCAGCAGCTTACAGGGATTGGGAGATACGCAGTATTTT	CASSLQGLGDTQYF
-	-	TRBV4-1	TRBJ1-2	TGCGCCGGCAGCCAACTGGCAGGGACTAACTATGGCTACACCTTC	CAGSQLAGTNYGYTF
-	-	TRBV19	TRBJ2-6	TGTGCCAGTAGTATCCTCAGGGGACGGGCCAACGTCCTGACTTTC	CASSILRGRANVLTF
-	-	TRBV7-9	TRBJ2-3	TGTGCCAGCAGCTTACTCCCCGGAGCCACAGATACGCAGTATTTT	CASSLLPGATDTQYF
once	TRBD2	TRBV6-5	TRBJ2-1	TGTGCCAGCAGAAAAACTAGCGGAGCATACAATGAGCAGTTCTTC	CASRKTSGAYNEQFF